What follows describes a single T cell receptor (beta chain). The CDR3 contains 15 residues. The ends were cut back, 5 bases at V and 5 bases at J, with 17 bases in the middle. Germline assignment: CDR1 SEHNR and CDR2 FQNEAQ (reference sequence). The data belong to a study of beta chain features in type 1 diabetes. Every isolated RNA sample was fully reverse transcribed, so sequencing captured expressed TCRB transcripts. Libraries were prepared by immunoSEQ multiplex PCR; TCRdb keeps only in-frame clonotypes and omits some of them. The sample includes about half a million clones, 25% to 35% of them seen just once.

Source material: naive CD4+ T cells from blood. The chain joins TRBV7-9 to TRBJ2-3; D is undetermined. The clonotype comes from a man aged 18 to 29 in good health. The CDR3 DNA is TGTGCCAGCAGCCCCAACGTATACGATGGAGATACGCAGTATTTT. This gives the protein CASSPNVYDGDTQYF.